This T cell receptor beta chain was captured by sequencing in a study of blood T cell repertoires in COVID-19. Germline V gene lookup returns CDR1 SGHNT and CDR2 YENEEA. CDR3 length: 14 residues. The germline V and J ends were trimmed by 5 bases and 4 bases, with 12 bases remaining between them. As originally analysed: Amplification of reference gene primers was used by the study to estimate nucleated cell counts. Method: immunoSEQ multiplex PCR; TCRdb's copy keeps in-frame clones and lacks some. V and J calls and clone size are those listed in that table; D and trimming were worked out from the DNA. The sample holds about 320,000 clones, more than 90% seen once.

The sequenced sample consisted of PBMCs or T cells enriched from blood (not recorded which). The source is a woman younger than 45 who had been exposed to COVID-19. This sequence joins TRBV11-3 and TRBJ2-1; perhaps TRBD2 as D (5 bases). Written as DNA, the CDR3 is TGTGCCAGCAGCCTCGGACGGGGATACAATGAGCAGTTCTTC. It is translated as CASSLGRGYNEQFF.